Following are 9 T cell receptor beta chains from one sample sequenced in a study of neoadjuvant anti-PD-1 for oral cavity cancer. As for time point: after neoadjuvant nivolumab, at surgical resection. TCRdb's copy holds only in-frame clones and misses some; the assay was immunoSEQ multiplex PCR. The sample includes roughly 16,000 clones, 40% seen only once; the top ten take about 39%. The sample here was tumor tissue, taken after nivolumab (anti-PD-1) treatment. These receptors were taken from a person between 40 and 85 years old with oral cavity squamous cell carcinoma.

CDR3 region: CASSQDGAAGTGLSTDTQYF. The CDR3 DNA is TGCGCCAGCAGCCAAGATGGGGCGGCCGGGACAGGGCTTAGCACAGATACGCAGTATTTT. This chain connects TRBV4-3 to TRBJ2-3, with 9 bases matching TRBD1. Germline V gives CDR1 LGHNA, CDR2 YSLEER. Trimming took 0 bases from V and 0 from J; bases not matched to a gene: 13. This CDR3 contains 20 residues.

Relative to its sample, this clone is medium-sized. The chain uses TRBV5-6 and TRBJ1-4; 8 bases map to TRBD1. Losses at the gene ends were 4 bases for V and 8 bases for J; bases not matched to a gene: 7. The CDR3 is made up of 14 amino acids. Germline CDR1 and CDR2: SGHDT and YYEEEE. CDR3 residues: CASSLRTGSEKLFF. The CDR3 region has the DNA TGTGCCAGCAGCCTACGGACAGGGTCAGAAAAACTGTTTTTT.

This clone was detected only a few times. This chain connects TRBV7-7 to TRBJ1-1; no clear D. V lost 5 bases to trimming and J lost 1 base, with 8 bases between them. The CDR3 contains 13 residues. Germline loops: CDR1 SSHAT, CDR2 FNYEAQ (reference sequence). CDR3 protein: CASSLAENTEAFF. The CDR3 nucleotides are TGTGCCAGCAGCCTTGCAGAGAACACTGAAGCTTTCTTT. Complete variable domain (other parts from reference TRBV7-7 and TRBJ1-1): GAGVSQSPRYKVTKRGQDVTLRCDPISSHATLYWYQQALGQGPEFLTYFNYEAQPDKSGLPSDRFSAERPEGSISTLTIQRTEQRDSAMYRCASSLAENTEAFFGQGTRLTVV.

The chain couples TRBV10-3 to TRBJ1-2; D might be TRBD1 (6 bases). This CDR3 is 18 amino acids long. Trimming pared 10 bases from V and 0 bases from J, leaving 27 bases between. Germline CDR1 ENHRY, CDR2 SYGVKD. CDR3 loop: CASEPGHLESLANYGYTF. CDR3 in DNA: TGTGCCAGTGAACCGGGACACTTGGAATCTTTAGCTAACTATGGCTACACCTTC.

This chain connects TRBV27 to TRBJ1-1; D may be TRBD1 (5 bases). V was pared by 7 bases and J by 5 bases, with 14 bases between. The CDR3 runs to 13 residues. Germline CDR1 reads MNHEY; CDR2 reads SMNVEV (reference sequence). The CDR3 DNA is TGTGCCAGCAATTTTCGGGGGGGAACTGAAGCTTTCTTT. Its translation is CASNFRGGTEAFF.

This sequence joins TRBV6-5 and TRBJ2-2, with D perhaps matching TRBD2 (6 bases). This CDR3 has 15 residues. The V end was cut by 2 bases, the J end by 6 bases, with 13 bases between. CDR1 is MNHEY, CDR2 SVGAGI, per germline. CDR3 amino acids: CASSYARTIPGELFF. The CDR3 nucleotides are TGTGCCAGCAGTTACGCCCGGACTATCCCCGGGGAGCTGTTTTTT.

V and J are TRBV19 and TRBJ1-1, with 9 bases fitting TRBD1. Germline loops: CDR1 LNHDA, CDR2 SQIVND (reference sequence). This CDR3 is 17 amino acids long. The trim removed 5 bases at V and 4 bases at J, leaving 14 bases unmatched. CDR3 residues: CASSGGTGYVPGTEAFF. CDR3 nucleotide sequence: TGTGCCAGTAGTGGGGGGACAGGGTATGTGCCCGGCACTGAAGCTTTCTTT.

The V call is TRBV21-1, the J call TRBJ2-5; TRBD2, the D gene given by the table, was not confirmed from the DNA. TRBV21-1 is shown as a pseudogene. This CDR3 is built from 16 residues. The CDR3 nucleotides are TGTGCCAGCAGCAAAGGTAGGCGGGAGGGCCGGGAGACCCAGTACTTC. The encoded protein is CASSKGRREGRETQYF.

This clone has more than one count but fewer than ten. The chain recombines TRBV10-3 with TRBJ2-7; D is tentatively TRBD1 or TRBD2 (6 bases each). Germline assignment: CDR1 ENHRY and CDR2 SYGVKD. V lost 0 bases, J lost 7 bases, and 10 bases lay in between. The CDR3 is made up of 13 amino acids. The CDR3: CAISESGGGEQYF. The CDR3 region has the DNA TGTGCCATCAGTGAGTCAGGGGGAGGAGAGCAGTACTTC.